The 24 T cell receptor beta chains presented below share a single source sample, sequenced in a study of T cell changes during pregnancy in multiple sclerosis. Sequencing used immunoSEQ multiplex PCR; TCRdb keeps in-frame clones, though not all of them. The table has 30,000 to 45,000 clones, 90% to 95% seen once. The sequences come from CD4+ T cells from peripheral blood mononuclear cells, collected in the third trimester of pregnancy. These receptors all come from a female donor in good health, enrolled as a control in a pregnancy study.

In DNA, the CDR3 is TGTGCCAGCAGCCATTTCGACCGCGCCGGGAACGAGCAGTACTTC. Its protein is CASSHFDRAGNEQYF. The rearrangement joins TRBV7-2 to TRBJ2-7, with D maybe TRBD2 (5 bases). There are 15 residues in the CDR3. V lost 5 bases and J lost 5, with 19 bases in between. The germline V gene encodes CDR1 SGHTA and CDR2 FQGNSA.

The CDR3: CASSDRGTDTQYF. The DNA for the CDR3 is TGTGCCAGCAGTGACAGGGGCACAGATACGCAGTATTTT. This chain joins TRBV9 and TRBJ2-3, with 7 bases aligning to TRBD1. This CDR3 region has 13 residues. Germline V gene sequence: CDR1 SGDLS, CDR2 YYNGEE. V shed 5 bases, J shed 1 base, and the junction held 1 base outside the gene matches. The complete variable domain, with remaining parts taken from reference TRBV9 and TRBJ2-3, reads DSGVTQTPKHLITATGQRVTLRCSPRSGDLSVYWYQQSLDQGLQFLIQYYNGEERAKGNILERFSAQQFPDLHSELNLSSLELGDSALYFCASSDRGTDTQYFGPGTRLTVL.

This clone appeared once. The chain couples TRBV4-3 to TRBJ2-2, with 7 positions matching TRBD1. Unmatched junction bases numbered 1, after V lost 6 bases and J lost 0 bases. The CDR3 is 14 residues long. The germline gives CDR1 LGHNA, CDR2 YSLEER. This CDR3 reads CASRRGPNTGELFF. DNA for the CDR3: TGCGCCAGCAGGAGGGGGCCGAACACCGGGGAGCTGTTTTTT.

The chain recombines TRBV25-1 with TRBJ2-2, with a possible D match to TRBD1 (6 bases). Germline V gene sequence: CDR1 MGHDK, CDR2 SYGVNS. V lost 2 bases and J 6 bases, leaving 16 bases between the germline ends. CDR3 length equals 16 residues. CDR3 sequence: CASSETGFRRPGELFF. CDR3 sequence (DNA): TGTGCCAGCAGTGAAACAGGGTTCCGGCGACCCGGGGAGCTGTTTTTT.

This rearrangement joins TRBV7-3 to TRBJ2-3; D possibly corresponds to TRBD2 (5 bases). The germline V gene has CDR1 SGHTA and CDR2 FQGTGA. CDR3 length: 14 residues. V shed 0 bases and J shed 6 bases, with 10 bases lying between them. CDR3 loop: CASSLTASLDTQYF. The CDR3 coding sequence is TGTGCCAGCAGCTTAACGGCTAGCTTGGATACGCAGTATTTT.

This chain uses TRBV2 with TRBJ2-3; 9 nucleotides line up with TRBD2. Trimming at V came to 8 bases and at J to 2 bases, leaving 5 bases not matched to a gene. The CDR3 contains 14 residues. Per the germline V gene, CDR1 is SNHLY and CDR2 is FYNNEI. Written as DNA, the CDR3 is TGTGCCAGCCTCCTAGCGGGGATCACAGATACGCAGTATTTT. Amino acids: CASLLAGITDTQYF.

This chain connects TRBV30 to TRBJ2-1, with 14 bases identical to TRBD2. Germline-derived CDR1 and CDR2 are GTSNPN and SVGIG (reference sequence). This CDR3 has 16 residues. J gave up 14 bases and V 2 bases, and 14 bases lay outside the gene matches. CDR3 sequence: CAWSPPPTSGGAKEFF. The CDR3 DNA follows: TGTGCCTGGAGTCCACCACCGACTAGCGGGGGGGCCAAGGAGTTCTTC.

The chain combines TRBV30 with TRBJ2-3, with D tentatively TRBD2 (6 bases). Germline values: CDR1 GTSNPN, CDR2 SVGIG (reference sequence). The CDR3 sequence is 14 residues long. Trimming cost V 1 base and J 4 bases, with 12 bases left between them. The DNA for the CDR3 is TGTGCCTGGAGTGGGGGTGGGACTCCAGATACGCAGTATTTT. As protein: CAWSGGGTPDTQYF. Together with reference TRBV30 and TRBJ2-3, the CDR3 gives the full variable domain: SQTIHQWPATLVQPVGSPLSLECTVEGTSNPNLYWYRQAAGRGLQLLFYSVGIGQISSEVPQNLSASRPQDRQFILSSKKLLLSDSGFYLCAWSGGGTPDTQYFGPGTRLTVL.

This chain uses TRBV15 with TRBJ2-5; tentatively, D is TRBD1 (5 bases). The CDR3 is 17 amino acids. Germline V gene lookup returns CDR1 LNHNV and CDR2 YYDKDF (reference sequence). Trimming removed 0 bases at V and 5 bases at J, with 19 bases between. The CDR3 loop is CATSRDRTREGMETQYF. The CDR3 nucleotides are TGTGCCACCAGCAGAGATAGGACCAGGGAAGGGATGGAGACCCAGTACTTC.

The rearrangement links TRBV6-5 to TRBJ2-5; D remains unclear. Trimming took 6 bases from V and 6 from J, leaving 14 bases between them. From germline, CDR1 is MNHEY and CDR2 SVGAGI. This CDR3 contains 13 residues. CDR3 DNA: TGTGCCAGCAGGTCGGGTAGTATACAGACCCAGTACTTC. Its protein product is CASRSGSIQTQYF.

The V and J genes are TRBV7-2 and TRBJ2-2; 8 bases are shared with TRBD2. J gave up 0 bases and V 5 bases, and 5 bases lay outside the gene matches. From germline, CDR1 is SGHTA and CDR2 FQGNSA. This CDR3 has 16 amino acids. Here the CDR3 DNA reads TGTGCCAGCAGCGGCTCGGGGGGGCCGAACACCGGGGAGCTGTTTTTT. This encodes CASSGSGGPNTGELFF.

The chain is built from TRBV18 and TRBJ2-5, with 7 bases aligning to TRBD1. The V gene's germline CDR1 is KGHSH and CDR2 LQKENI. This CDR3 is built from 14 residues. Germline trimming cut 6 bases from V and 3 bases from J; bases unmatched to any gene: 7. The CDR3 loop reads CASSSQGPKETQYF. The CDR3 DNA reads as TGTGCCAGCTCCTCACAGGGGCCGAAAGAGACCCAGTACTTC.

The J gene is TRBJ2-3, the V gene TRBV30; D might be TRBD2 (6 bases). The V end lost 7 bases, the J end lost 5 bases, and 16 bases lay between the germline ends. In germline, CDR1 is GTSNPN, CDR2 SVGIG (reference sequence). The CDR3 loop spans 13 amino acids. The chain's CDR3 is CASNQRREDTQYF. CDR3 bases: TGTGCCTCCAACCAGCGGAGGGAAGATACGCAGTATTTT.

This chain joins TRBV5-1 and TRBJ1-1, with TRBD1 as a possible D gene (6 bases). V lost 4 bases, J lost 1 base, and 14 bases lay in between. Germline CDR1 and CDR2: SGHRS and YFSETQ. The CDR3 sequence is 15 residues long. CDR3 DNA: TGCGCCAGCAGCCCGGAGCGGGGGCCGAACACTGAAGCTTTCTTT. It codes for CASSPERGPNTEAFF.

In this sample, this clone turned up once. V gene TRBV6-6 combines with J gene TRBJ1-5, with a weak D call TRBD1 (6 bases). CDR1 is MNHNY, CDR2 SVGAGI, per germline (reference sequence). The CDR3 covers 15 residues. V shed 4 bases and J shed 7 bases, with 17 bases lying between them. The CDR3 bases are TGTGCCAGCAGTTCCCCGCCCACAGGGCCCCAGCCCCAGCATTTT. Translated, it gives CASSSPPTGPQPQHF.

The chain joins TRBV19 to TRBJ1-1, with 7 bases fitting TRBD1. The V and J ends lost 6 bases and 0 bases, in that order; junction bases with no gene match: 4. The germline gives CDR1 LNHDA, CDR2 SQIVND (reference sequence). This CDR3 comprises 14 residues. The DNA of the CDR3 is TGTGCCAGTAGGGACAGGCGAATGAACACTGAAGCTTTCTTT. This sequence encodes CASRDRRMNTEAFF.

This sequence joins TRBV2 and TRBJ2-1; D is perhaps TRBD1 (5 bases). CDR1 and CDR2 from the germline V gene are SNHLY and FYNNEI. The CDR3 length is 11 residues. V was cut by 5 bases and J by 12 bases, with 11 bases left in between. In nucleotides, the CDR3 is TGTGCCAGCAGTAAGGGGTGGCGGCAGTTCTTC. Its protein product is CASSKGWRQFF.

This sequence joins TRBV7-2 and TRBJ2-5, with 8 bases lining up with TRBD1. With V trimmed by 1 base and J by 3 bases, 10 bases remained unmatched. The CDR3 spans 17 residues. The germline V gene encodes CDR1 SGHTA and CDR2 FQGNSA. This CDR3 reads CASSLDSPRQGKETQYF. CDR3 in DNA: TGTGCCAGCAGCTTAGATAGTCCCCGACAGGGGAAAGAGACCCAGTACTTC.

The rearrangement links TRBV14 to TRBJ2-7, with 8 nucleotides matching TRBD1. The CDR3 length is 14 residues. Germline V gene data show CDR1 as SGHDN and CDR2 as FVKESK. V lost 6 bases, J lost 5 bases, and 9 bases stayed unmatched. CDR3 coding DNA: TGTGCCAGCAGGAGGACAGGGTACGTCCACGAGCAGTACTTC. Residues: CASRRTGYVHEQYF.

The rearrangement links TRBV7-9 to TRBJ2-7, with 8 bases matching TRBD1. The CDR3 covers 14 residues. Germline trimming cut 5 bases from V and 3 bases from J; bases unmatched to any gene: 6. The germline V gene encodes CDR1 SEHNR and CDR2 FQNEAQ (reference sequence). CDR3 loop: CASSRTGTGYEQYF. In DNA form, the CDR3 reads TGTGCCAGCAGCAGAACCGGGACAGGCTACGAGCAGTACTTC.

The rearrangement uses TRBV25-1 and TRBJ1-2, with 10 bases identical to TRBD1. Germline V gives CDR1 MGHDK, CDR2 SYGVNS. The CDR3 contains 13 residues. The junction had 3 bases not matched to a gene; V was cut back by 6 bases and J by 5 bases. This chain's CDR3 is CASSGQGGYGYTF. In DNA, the CDR3 is TGTGCCAGCAGCGGACAGGGGGGATATGGCTACACCTTC.

The chain employs TRBV2 and TRBJ2-7; 9 nucleotides align to TRBD1. CDR3 length equals 14 residues. Trimming at V came to 7 bases and at J to 4 bases, leaving 8 bases not matched to a gene. CDR1 SNHLY and CDR2 FYNNEI come from the germline V gene. Here the CDR3 reads CASNAMTGGYEQYF. The CDR3 region has the DNA TGTGCCAGCAACGCCATGACAGGGGGGTACGAGCAGTACTTC.

This rearrangement joins TRBV7-9 to TRBJ1-6; TRBD1 aligns across 7 bases. Looked up from germline, CDR1 is SEHNR and CDR2 is FQNEAQ (reference sequence). The CDR3 covers 15 residues. V gave up 3 bases and J gave up 7 bases; unmatched junction bases: 6. The CDR3: CASSFQTGNNSPLHF. The CDR3 nucleotides read TGTGCCAGCAGCTTCCAGACAGGGAACAATTCACCCCTCCACTTT.

The chain combines TRBV19 with TRBJ2-1; weak D call: TRBD2 (5 bases). The CDR3 consists of 14 residues. V was shortened by 7 bases and J by 0 bases, with 10 bases between the two germline ends. Germline CDR1 is LNHDA and CDR2 is SQIVND (reference sequence). The DNA of the CDR3 is TGTGCCAGTATGGCGGGTCGCTCCTACAATGAGCAGTTCTTC. Its protein product is CASMAGRSYNEQFF.